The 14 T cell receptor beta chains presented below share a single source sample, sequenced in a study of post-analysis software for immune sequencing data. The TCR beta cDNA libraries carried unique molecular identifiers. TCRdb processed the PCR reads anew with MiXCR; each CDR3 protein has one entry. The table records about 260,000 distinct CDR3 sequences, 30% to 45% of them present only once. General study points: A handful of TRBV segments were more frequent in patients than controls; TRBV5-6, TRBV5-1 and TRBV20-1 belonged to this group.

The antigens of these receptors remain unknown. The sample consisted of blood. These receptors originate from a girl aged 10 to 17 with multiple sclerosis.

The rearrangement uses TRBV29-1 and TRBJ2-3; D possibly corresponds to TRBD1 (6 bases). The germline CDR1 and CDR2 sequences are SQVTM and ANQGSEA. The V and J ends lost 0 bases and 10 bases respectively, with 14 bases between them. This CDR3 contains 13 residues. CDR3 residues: CSVEDQGNFAQYF. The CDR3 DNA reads TGCAGCGTTGAAGATCAGGGGAACTTCGCGCAGTATTTT.

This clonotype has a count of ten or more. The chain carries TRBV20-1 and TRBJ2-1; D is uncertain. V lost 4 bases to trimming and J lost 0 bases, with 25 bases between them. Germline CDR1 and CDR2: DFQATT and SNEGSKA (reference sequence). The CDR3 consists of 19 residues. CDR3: CSANPMDDRKYDSYNEQFF. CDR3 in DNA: TGCAGTGCTAACCCCATGGACGATCGGAAATATGACTCCTACAATGAGCAGTTCTTC.

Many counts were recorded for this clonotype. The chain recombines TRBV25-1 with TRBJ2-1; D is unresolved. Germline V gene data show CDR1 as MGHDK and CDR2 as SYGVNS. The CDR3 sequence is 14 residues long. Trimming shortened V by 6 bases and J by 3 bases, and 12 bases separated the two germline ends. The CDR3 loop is CASRLGGSYNEQFF. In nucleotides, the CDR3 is TGTGCCAGCAGGCTGGGCGGCAGCTACAATGAGCAGTTCTTC.

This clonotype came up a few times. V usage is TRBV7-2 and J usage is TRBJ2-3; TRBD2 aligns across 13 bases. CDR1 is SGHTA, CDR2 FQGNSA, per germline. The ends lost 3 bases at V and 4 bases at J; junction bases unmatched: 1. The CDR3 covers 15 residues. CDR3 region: CASSFGLAGADTQYF. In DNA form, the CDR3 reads TGTGCCAGCAGCTTTGGACTAGCGGGAGCAGATACGCAGTATTTT.

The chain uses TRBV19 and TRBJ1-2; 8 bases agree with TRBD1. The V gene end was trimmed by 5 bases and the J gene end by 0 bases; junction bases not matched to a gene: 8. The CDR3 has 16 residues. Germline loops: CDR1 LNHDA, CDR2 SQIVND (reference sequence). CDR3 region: CASSYAGGQANYGYTF. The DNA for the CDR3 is TGTGCCAGTAGTTACGCAGGGGGCCAAGCTAACTATGGCTACACCTTC.

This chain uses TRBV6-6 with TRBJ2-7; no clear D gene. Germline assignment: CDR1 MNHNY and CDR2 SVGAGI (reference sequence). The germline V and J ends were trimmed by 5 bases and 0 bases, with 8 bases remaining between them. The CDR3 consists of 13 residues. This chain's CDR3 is CASSLHLSYEQYF. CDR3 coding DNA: TGTGCCAGCAGTCTTCACCTCTCCTACGAGCAGTACTTC.

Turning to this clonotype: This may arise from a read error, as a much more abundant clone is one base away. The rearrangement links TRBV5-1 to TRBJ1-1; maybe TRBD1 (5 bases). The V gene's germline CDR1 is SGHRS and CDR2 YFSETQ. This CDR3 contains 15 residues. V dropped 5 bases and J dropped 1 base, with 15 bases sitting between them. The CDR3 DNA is TGCGCCAGCAGTCCTCCTGGGGCGGGGAACACTGAAGCTTTCTTT. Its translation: CASSPPGAGNTEAFF.

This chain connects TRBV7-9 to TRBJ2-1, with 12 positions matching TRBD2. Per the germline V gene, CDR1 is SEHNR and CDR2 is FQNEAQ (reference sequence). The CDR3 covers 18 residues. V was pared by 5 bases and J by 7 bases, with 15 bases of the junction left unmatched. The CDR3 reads CASSLPARLAGVRNEQFF. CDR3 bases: TGTGCCAGCAGCCTCCCAGCCCGACTAGCGGGAGTAAGAAATGAGCAGTTCTTC.

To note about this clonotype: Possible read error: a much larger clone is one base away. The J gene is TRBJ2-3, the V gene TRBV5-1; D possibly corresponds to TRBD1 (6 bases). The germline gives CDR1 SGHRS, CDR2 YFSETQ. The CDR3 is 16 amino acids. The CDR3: CAGSLPQGTRTDTQYF. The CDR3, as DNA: TGCGCCGGCAGCTTGCCGCAGGGGACGCGCACAGATACGCAGTATTTT.

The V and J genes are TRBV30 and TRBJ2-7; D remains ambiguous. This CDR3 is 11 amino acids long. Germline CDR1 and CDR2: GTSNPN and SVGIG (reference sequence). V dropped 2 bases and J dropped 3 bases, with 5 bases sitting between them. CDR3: CAWSLSYEQYF. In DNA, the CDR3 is TGTGCCTGGAGTTTAAGCTACGAGCAGTACTTC.

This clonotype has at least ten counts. The CDR3 DNA follows: TGCGCCAGCAGCTCCCAGGTAGCCGGGGTTCCCACAGATACGCAGTATTTT. Protein: CASSSQVAGVPTDTQYF. The chain has TRBV5-1 and TRBJ2-3; possibly TRBD2 for D (5 bases). With 3 bases removed from V and 2 bases from J, the gap between germline ends came to 19 bases. CDR3 length: 17 residues. Germline CDR1 and CDR2: SGHRS and YFSETQ.

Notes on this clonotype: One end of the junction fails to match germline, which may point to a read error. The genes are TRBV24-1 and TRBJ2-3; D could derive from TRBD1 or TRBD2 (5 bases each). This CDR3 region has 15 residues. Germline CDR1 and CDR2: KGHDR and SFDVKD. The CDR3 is CATSDPGSFTDTQSF. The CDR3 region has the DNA TGTGCCACCAGTGATCCAGGGAGCTTCACAGATACGCAGTCTTTT.

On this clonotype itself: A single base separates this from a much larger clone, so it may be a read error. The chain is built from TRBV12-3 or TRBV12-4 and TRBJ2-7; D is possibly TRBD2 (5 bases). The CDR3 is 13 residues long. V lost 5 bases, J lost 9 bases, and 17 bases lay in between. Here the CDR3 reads CASSPAGNLGQYF. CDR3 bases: TGTGCCAGCAGTCCCGCCGGGAACCTGGGGCAGTACTTC.

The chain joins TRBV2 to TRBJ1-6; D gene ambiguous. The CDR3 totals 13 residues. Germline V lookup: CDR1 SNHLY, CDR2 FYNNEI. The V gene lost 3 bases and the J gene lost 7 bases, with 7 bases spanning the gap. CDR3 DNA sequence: TGTGCCAGCAGTGACCGAGAGAATTCACCCCTCCACTTT. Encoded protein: CASSDRENSPLHF.